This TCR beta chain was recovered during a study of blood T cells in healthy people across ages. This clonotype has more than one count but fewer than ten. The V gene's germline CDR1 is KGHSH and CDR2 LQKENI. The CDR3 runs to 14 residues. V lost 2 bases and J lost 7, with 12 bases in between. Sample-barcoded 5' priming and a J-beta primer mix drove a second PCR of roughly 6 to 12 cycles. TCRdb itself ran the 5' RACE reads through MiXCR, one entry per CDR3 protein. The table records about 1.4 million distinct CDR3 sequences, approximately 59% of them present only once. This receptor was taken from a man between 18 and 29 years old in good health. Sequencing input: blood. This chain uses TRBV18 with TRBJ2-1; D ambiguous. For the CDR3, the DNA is TGTGCCAGCTCACCATACTTAAGAAGAAATGAGCAGTTCTTC. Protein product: CASSPYLRRNEQFF. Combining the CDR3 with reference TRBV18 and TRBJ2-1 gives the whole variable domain NAGVMQNPRHLVRRRGQEARLRCSPMKGHSHVYWYRQLPEEGLKFMVYLQKENIIDESGMPKERFSAEFPKEGPSILRIQQVVRGDSAAYFCASSPYLRRNEQFFGPGTRLTVL.